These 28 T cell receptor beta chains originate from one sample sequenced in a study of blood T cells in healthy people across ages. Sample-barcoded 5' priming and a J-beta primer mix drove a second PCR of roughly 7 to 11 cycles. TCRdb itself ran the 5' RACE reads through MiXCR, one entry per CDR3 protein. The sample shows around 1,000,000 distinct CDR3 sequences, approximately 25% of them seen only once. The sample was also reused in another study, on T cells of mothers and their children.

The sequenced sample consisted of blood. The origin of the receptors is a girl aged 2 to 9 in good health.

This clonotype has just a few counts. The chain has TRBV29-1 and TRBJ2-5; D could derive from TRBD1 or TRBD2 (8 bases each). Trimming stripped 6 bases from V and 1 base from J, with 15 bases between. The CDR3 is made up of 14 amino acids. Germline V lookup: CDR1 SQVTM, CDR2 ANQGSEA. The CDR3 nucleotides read TGCAGCGTCAAGCGGGGGACAGGCCAAGAGACCCAGTACTTC. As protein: CSVKRGTGQETQYF.

The CDR3 DNA reads as TGCAGTGCTAGAGATGGGGCAGGGGGGTACAATGAGCAGTTCTTC. Protein sequence: CSARDGAGGYNEQFF. The rearrangement joins TRBV20-1 to TRBJ2-1; weak D call: TRBD1 (7 bases). Germline loops: CDR1 DFQATT, CDR2 SNEGSKA (reference sequence). The CDR3 is 15 amino acids. Trimming stripped 0 bases from V and 4 bases from J, with 13 bases between.

CDR3 nucleotide sequence: TGCGCCAGCAGCTTGACGACCCCCGAGAATGGCTACACCTTC. Amino acid sequence: CASSLTTPENGYTF. The rearrangement joins TRBV5-1 to TRBJ1-2; unclear D gene. The germline V gene encodes CDR1 SGHRS and CDR2 YFSETQ. There are 14 residues in the CDR3. V lost 1 base and J 6 bases, leaving 13 bases between the germline ends.

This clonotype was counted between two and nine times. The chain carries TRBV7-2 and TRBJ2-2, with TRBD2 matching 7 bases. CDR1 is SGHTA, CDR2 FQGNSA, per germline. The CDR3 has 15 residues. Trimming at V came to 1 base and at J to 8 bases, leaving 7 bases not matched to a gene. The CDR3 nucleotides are TGTGCCAGCAGCTTAGAGCGGGGTGCAAGGGGGGAGCTGTTTTTT. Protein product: CASSLERGARGELFF.

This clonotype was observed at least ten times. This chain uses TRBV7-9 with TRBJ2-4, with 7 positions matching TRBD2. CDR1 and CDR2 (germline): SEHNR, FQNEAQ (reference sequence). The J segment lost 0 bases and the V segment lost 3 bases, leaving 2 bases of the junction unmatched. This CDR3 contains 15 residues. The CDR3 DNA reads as TGTGCCAGCAGCTTGGGAGGGGTAGCCAAAAACATTCAGTACTTC. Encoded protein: CASSLGGVAKNIQYF.

CDR3 coding DNA: TGTGCCAGCAGCTTTCCCAGCGGGCCTAACAATGAGCAGTTCTTC. Amino acids: CASSFPSGPNNEQFF. V is TRBV7-9 and J is TRBJ2-5; D is perhaps TRBD2 (6 bases). The tail of the sequence fits TRBJ2-1 better, so the J call may be wrong. Germline lookup yields CDR1 SEHNR and CDR2 FQNEAQ (reference sequence). This CDR3 comprises 15 residues.

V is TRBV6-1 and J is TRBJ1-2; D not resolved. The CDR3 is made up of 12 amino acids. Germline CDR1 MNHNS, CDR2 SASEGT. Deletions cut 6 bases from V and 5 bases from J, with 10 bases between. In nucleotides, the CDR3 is TGTGCCAGCAGGAAGGTGGGATATGGCTACACCTTC. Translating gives CASRKVGYGYTF.

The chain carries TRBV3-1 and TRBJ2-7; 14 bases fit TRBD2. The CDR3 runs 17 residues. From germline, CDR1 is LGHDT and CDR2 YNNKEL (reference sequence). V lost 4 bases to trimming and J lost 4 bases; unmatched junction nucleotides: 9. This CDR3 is CASSPNRGLAGEYEQYF. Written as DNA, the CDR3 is TGTGCCAGCAGCCCCAACCGGGGACTAGCGGGAGAATACGAGCAGTACTTC.

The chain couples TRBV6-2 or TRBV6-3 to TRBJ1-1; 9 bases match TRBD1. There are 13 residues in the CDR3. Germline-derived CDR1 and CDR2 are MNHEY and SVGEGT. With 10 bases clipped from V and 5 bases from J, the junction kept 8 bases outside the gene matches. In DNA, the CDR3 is TGTGCCATTGGACAGGGGACCCTTACTGAAGCTTTCTTT. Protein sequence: CAIGQGTLTEAFF.

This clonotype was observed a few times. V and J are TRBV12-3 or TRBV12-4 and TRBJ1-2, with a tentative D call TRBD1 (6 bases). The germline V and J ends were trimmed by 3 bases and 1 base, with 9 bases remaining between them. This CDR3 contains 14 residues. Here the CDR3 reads CASSLNRVNYGYTF. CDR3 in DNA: TGTGCCAGCAGTTTGAACAGGGTTAACTATGGCTACACCTTC.

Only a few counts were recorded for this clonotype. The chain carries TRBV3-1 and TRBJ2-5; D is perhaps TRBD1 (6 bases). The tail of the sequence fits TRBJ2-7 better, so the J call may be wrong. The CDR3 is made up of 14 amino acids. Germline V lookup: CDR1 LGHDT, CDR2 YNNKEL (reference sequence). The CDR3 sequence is CASSQVQGPYEQYF. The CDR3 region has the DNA TGTGCCAGCAGCCAAGTACAGGGACCCTACGAGCAGTACTTC.

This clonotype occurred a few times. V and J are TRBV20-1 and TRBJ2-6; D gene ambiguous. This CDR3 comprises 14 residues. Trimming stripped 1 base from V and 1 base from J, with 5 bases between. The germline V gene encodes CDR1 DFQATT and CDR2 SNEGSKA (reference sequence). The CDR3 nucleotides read TGCAGTGCTAGAGGTTCATCTGGGGCCAACGTCCTGACTTTC. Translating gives CSARGSSGANVLTF.

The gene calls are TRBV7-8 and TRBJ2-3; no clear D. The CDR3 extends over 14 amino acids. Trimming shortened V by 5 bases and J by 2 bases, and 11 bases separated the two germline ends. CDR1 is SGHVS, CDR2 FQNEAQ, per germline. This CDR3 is CASSRSDFTDTQYF. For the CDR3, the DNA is TGTGCCAGCAGCAGGTCTGATTTCACAGATACGCAGTATTTT.

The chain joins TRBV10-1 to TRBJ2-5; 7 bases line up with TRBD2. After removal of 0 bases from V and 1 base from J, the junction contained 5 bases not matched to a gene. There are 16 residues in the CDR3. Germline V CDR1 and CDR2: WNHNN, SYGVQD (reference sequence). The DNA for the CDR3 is TGCGCCAGCAGTGAGTCGGGAGGGCTCCCCCAAGAGACCCAGTACTTC. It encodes CASSESGGLPQETQYF.

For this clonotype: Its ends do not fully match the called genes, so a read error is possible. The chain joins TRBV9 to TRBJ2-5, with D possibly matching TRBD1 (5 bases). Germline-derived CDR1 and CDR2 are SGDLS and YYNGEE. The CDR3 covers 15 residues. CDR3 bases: TGTGCCGGCAGCGTTACAGGTTTGCGGCAAGAGACCCAGTACTTC. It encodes CAGSVTGLRQETQYF.

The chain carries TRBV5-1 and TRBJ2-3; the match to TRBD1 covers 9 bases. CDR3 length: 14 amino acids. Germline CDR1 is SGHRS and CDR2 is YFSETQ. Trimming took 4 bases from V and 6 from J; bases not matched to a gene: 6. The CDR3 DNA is TGCGCCAGCAGCGAGGGACAGGGTGAGGATACGCAGTATTTT. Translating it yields CASSEGQGEDTQYF.

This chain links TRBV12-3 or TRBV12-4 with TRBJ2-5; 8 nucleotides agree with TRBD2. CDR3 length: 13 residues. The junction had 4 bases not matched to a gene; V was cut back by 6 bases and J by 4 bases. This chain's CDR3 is CASRPTSVETQYF. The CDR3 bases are TGTGCCAGCAGGCCGACTAGCGTAGAGACCCAGTACTTC.

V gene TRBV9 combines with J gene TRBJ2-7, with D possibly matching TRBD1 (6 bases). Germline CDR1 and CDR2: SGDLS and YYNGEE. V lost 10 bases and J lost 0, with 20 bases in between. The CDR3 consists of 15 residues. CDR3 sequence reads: CASSLTGTSSYEQYF. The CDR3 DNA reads TGTGCCTCATCCTTAACCGGGACATCCTCCTACGAGCAGTACTTC.

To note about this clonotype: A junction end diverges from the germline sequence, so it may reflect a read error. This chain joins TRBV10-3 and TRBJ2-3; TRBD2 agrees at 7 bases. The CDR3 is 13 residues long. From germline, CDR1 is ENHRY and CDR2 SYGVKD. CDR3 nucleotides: TGTGCCGTCAGGCCCCGGGGGGCAGATACGCAGTATTTT. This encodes CAVRPRGADTQYF.

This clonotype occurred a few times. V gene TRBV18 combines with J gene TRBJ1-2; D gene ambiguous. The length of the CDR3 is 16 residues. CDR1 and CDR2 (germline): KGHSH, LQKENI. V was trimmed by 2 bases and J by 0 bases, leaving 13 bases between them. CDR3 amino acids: CASSPEGLRPNYGYTF. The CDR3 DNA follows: TGTGCCAGCTCACCAGAGGGTCTCAGACCTAACTATGGCTACACCTTC.

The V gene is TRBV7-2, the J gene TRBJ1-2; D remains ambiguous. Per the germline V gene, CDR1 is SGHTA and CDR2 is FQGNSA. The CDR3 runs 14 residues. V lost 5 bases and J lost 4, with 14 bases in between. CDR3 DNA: TGTGCCAGCAGCCCGGGCGGGCAGCTCTATGGCTACACCTTC. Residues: CASSPGGQLYGYTF.

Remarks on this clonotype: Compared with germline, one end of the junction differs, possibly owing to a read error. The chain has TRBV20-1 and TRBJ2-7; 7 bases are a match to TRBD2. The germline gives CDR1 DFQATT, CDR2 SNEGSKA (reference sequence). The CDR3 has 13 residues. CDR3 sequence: CSASPSGEYAQYF. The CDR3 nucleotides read TGCAGTGCTAGTCCCAGCGGGGAGTACGCGCAGTACTTC.

The CDR3 region is CATSREGTGRTEQYF. The CDR3 DNA sequence: TGTGCCACCAGCAGAGAAGGGACAGGGCGGACCGAGCAGTACTTC. The chain carries TRBV15 and TRBJ2-7, with TRBD1 matching over 9 bases. Germline V gene sequence: CDR1 LNHNV, CDR2 YYDKDF (reference sequence). With V trimmed by 0 bases and J by 6 bases, 6 bases remained unmatched. CDR3 length equals 15 residues.

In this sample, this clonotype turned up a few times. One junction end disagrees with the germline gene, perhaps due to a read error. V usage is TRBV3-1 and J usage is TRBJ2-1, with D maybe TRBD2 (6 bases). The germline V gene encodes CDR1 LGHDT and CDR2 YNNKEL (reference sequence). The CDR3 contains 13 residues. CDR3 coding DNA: TGTGCCGGCAGCCAGACGGGGACTAATGAGCAGTTCTTC. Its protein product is CAGSQTGTNEQFF.

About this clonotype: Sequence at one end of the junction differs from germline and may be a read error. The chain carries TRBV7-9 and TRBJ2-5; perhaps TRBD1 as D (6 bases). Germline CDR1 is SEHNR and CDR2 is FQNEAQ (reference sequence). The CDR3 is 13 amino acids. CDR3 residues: CASSLDGVVGAFF. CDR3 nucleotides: TGTGCCAGCAGCTTAGACGGCGTTGTGGGGGCGTTCTTC.

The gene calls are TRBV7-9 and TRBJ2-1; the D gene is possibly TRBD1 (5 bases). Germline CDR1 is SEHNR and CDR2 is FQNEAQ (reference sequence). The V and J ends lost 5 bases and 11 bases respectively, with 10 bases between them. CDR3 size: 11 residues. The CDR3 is CASSEAGQQFF. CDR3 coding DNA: TGTGCCAGCAGCGAGGCAGGGCAGCAGTTCTTC.

In DNA form, the CDR3 reads TGTGCTAGTGGTTTGCTCCAAGTCACTGAAGCTTTCTTT. This encodes CASGLLQVTEAFF. This sequence joins TRBV12-5 and TRBJ1-1; D is uncertain. Trimming removed 2 bases at V and 4 bases at J, with 8 bases between. CDR3 length equals 13 residues. CDR1 is LGHNT and CDR2 is FRNRAP in the germline V gene.

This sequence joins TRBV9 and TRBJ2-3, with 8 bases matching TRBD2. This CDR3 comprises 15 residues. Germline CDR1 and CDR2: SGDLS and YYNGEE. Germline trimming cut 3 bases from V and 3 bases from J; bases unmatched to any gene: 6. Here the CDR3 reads CASSGSTSVTDTQYF. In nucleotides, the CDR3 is TGTGCCAGCAGCGGGTCGACTAGCGTGACAGATACGCAGTATTTT.